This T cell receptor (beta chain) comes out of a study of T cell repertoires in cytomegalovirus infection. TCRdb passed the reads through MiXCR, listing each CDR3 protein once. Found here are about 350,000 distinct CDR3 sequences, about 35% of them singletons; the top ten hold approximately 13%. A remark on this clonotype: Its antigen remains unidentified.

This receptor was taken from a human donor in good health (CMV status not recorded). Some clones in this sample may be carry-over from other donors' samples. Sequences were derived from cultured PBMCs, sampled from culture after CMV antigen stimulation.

CDR3 sequence (DNA): TGTGCCAGCGTAGACAGAAAAGAGACCCAGTACTTC. It specifies CASVDRKETQYF. This chain joins TRBV6-1 and TRBJ2-5; maybe TRBD1 (5 bases). V lost 8 bases and J lost 3, with 10 bases in between. Germline V gene data show CDR1 as MNHNS and CDR2 as SASEGT. The CDR3 spans 12 residues.